A single sample gave rise to the 7 T cell receptor beta chains below, sequenced in a study of blood T cell repertoires in COVID-19. Measured with immunoSEQ multiplex PCR; TCRdb has only the in-frame clones, and not every one. The sample records some 160,000 clones, about 80% being singletons. The sequenced material came from peripheral blood. All receptors derive from an older man with active or convalescent COVID-19.

The chain carries TRBV9 and TRBJ1-1; TRBD1 might be the D (5 bases). Trimming took 4 bases from V and 3 from J, leaving 16 bases between them. The CDR3 totals 15 residues. Germline values: CDR1 SGDLS, CDR2 YYNGEE. The CDR3 sequence: CASSPSTQVDTEAFF. The CDR3 DNA sequence: TGTGCCAGCAGCCCTTCGACACAGGTTGACACTGAAGCTTTCTTT. Full variable domain (missing parts from reference TRBV9 and TRBJ1-1): DSGVTQTPKHLITATGQRVTLRCSPRSGDLSVYWYQQSLDQGLQFLIQYYNGEERAKGNILERFSAQQFPDLHSELNLSSLELGDSALYFCASSPSTQVDTEAFFGQGTRLTVV.

The rearrangement joins TRBV10-3 to TRBJ2-2; the match to TRBD2 covers 12 bases. This CDR3 comprises 16 residues. Trimming took 6 bases from V and 0 from J; bases not matched to a gene: 2. Germline values: CDR1 ENHRY, CDR2 SYGVKD. Here the CDR3 reads CAISTSGGTNTGELFF. DNA for the CDR3: TGTGCCATCAGCACTAGCGGGGGGACGAACACCGGGGAGCTGTTTTTT.

The rearrangement uses TRBV30 and TRBJ1-1, with D hard to call. CDR1 and CDR2 from the germline V gene are GTSNPN and SVGIG (reference sequence). The length of the CDR3 is 14 residues. V was trimmed by 2 bases and J by 1 base, leaving 11 bases between them. The CDR3 region has the DNA TGTGCCTGGAGTCGTCCCCCCCGGAACACTGAAGCTTTCTTT. Protein sequence: CAWSRPPRNTEAFF. The full variable domain, rest sourced from reference TRBV30 and TRBJ1-1, is SQTIHQWPATLVQPVGSPLSLECTVEGTSNPNLYWYRQAAGRGLQLLFYSVGIGQISSEVPQNLSASRPQDRQFILSSKKLLLSDSGFYLCAWSRPPRNTEAFFGQGTRLTVV.

V gene TRBV15 combines with J gene TRBJ2-5, with TRBD2 matching 10 bases. V lost 5 bases, J lost 6 bases, and 9 bases stayed unmatched. The CDR3 is made up of 15 amino acids. Looked up from germline, CDR1 is LNHNV and CDR2 is YYDKDF (reference sequence). Here the CDR3 reads CATSGNLAGGQTQYF. The CDR3, as DNA: TGTGCCACCAGCGGAAACTTAGCGGGGGGACAGACCCAGTACTTC.

The chain couples TRBV4-2 to TRBJ2-2, with D possibly TRBD1 on 6 matching bases. V lost 1 base, J lost 6 bases, and 12 bases lay in between. CDR1 is LGHNA, CDR2 YNFKEQ, per germline. CDR3 length: 15 amino acids. DNA of the CDR3: TGTGCCAGCAGCCAAGTAGACAGGAGGCCCGGGGAGCTGTTTTTT. Translated, it gives CASSQVDRRPGELFF.

The V call is TRBV5-5, the J call TRBJ1-5, with 9 bases fitting TRBD1. The CDR3 covers 14 residues. The junction had 3 bases not matched to a gene; V was cut back by 4 bases and J by 4 bases. The germline V gene encodes CDR1 SGHKS and CDR2 YYEKEE (reference sequence). The CDR3 is CASSPGQGNQPQHF. The CDR3 nucleotides read TGTGCCAGCAGCCCAGGACAGGGGAATCAGCCCCAGCATTTT.

The chain carries TRBV10-3 and TRBJ2-2, with D perhaps TRBD1 (6 bases). The CDR3 consists of 13 residues. Germline-derived CDR1 and CDR2 are ENHRY and SYGVKD. Trimming took 7 bases from V and 7 from J, leaving 13 bases between them. CDR3: CAINDRSDGELFF. CDR3 DNA sequence: TGTGCCATCAACGACAGGAGCGACGGGGAGCTGTTTTTT.